This TCR beta chain was identified during a study of T-cell reconstitution after alpha-beta-depleted transplantation in children. Notes on the study in general: Surviving recipient T cells and thymic progenitors underlay high day-60 TCRbeta diversity in some patients. It was reported that alpha-beta T cells came from several hundred expanded graft clones (about two months after transplant). T-cell counts and diversity at one year post-transplant came mainly from newly produced T cells.

This clonotype was counted ten times or more. What it binds is unknown. Germline CDR1 is DFQATT and CDR2 is SNEGSKA (reference sequence). V lost 5 bases, J lost 1 base, and 7 bases stayed unmatched. The CDR3 length is 15 residues. Unique molecular identifiers featured in how the TCRbeta library was prepared. TCRdb analysed the PCR reads with MiXCR anew, one entry per CDR3 protein. The profile shows roughly 6,000 distinct CDR3 sequences, around 15% of them singletons. The chain couples TRBV20-1 to TRBJ2-4; 8 nucleotides match TRBD1. The material sequenced was PBMCs, mostly from graft donor cells, taken 180 days after TCRalphabeta/CD19-depleted stem cell transplant. The sequence was obtained from a patient aged 2-10 years who had a stem cell transplant for inherited bone marrow failure, so the T cells may come from the graft donor. DNA of the CDR3: TGCAGTGCTGCCCCAGGGGGCATCGCCAAAAACATTCAGTACTTC. It is translated as CSAAPGGIAKNIQYF.